Below are 8 T cell receptor beta chains sequenced from a single sample in a study of T cells after posttransplantation cyclophosphamide. Profiled with immunoSEQ multiplex PCR; TCRdb holds only in-frame clones, not every one. The sample yields under 50,000 clones, about 90% seen once. Treatment was busulfan-fludarabine conditioning, a marrow graft, and cyclophosphamide on days +3 and +4. The sequencing here drew on PBMCs, taken just over 60 days after allogeneic stem cell transplant with posttransplant cyclophosphamide. The receptors here all came from a male patient between 60 and 69 years old who received an allogeneic stem cell transplant from a related donor and was CMV-positive. Some T cells may have come from the graft donor.

The rearrangement uses TRBV9 and TRBJ2-2, with D perhaps TRBD1 (5 bases). Deletions cut 6 bases from V and 4 bases from J, with 13 bases between. The CDR3 contains 14 residues. Germline CDR1 and CDR2: SGDLS and YYNGEE. The CDR3 is CASTGRGTTGELFF. The CDR3 region has the DNA TGTGCCAGCACGGGTAGGGGAACCACCGGGGAGCTGTTTTTT. Based on the CDR3 plus reference TRBV9 and TRBJ2-2, the full variable domain is DSGVTQTPKHLITATGQRVTLRCSPRSGDLSVYWYQQSLDQGLQFLIQYYNGEERAKGNILERFSAQQFPDLHSELNLSSLELGDSALYFCASTGRGTTGELFFGEGSRLTVL.

The J gene is TRBJ2-7, the V gene TRBV5-1; 8 bases line up with TRBD2. The V gene's germline CDR1 is SGHRS and CDR2 YFSETQ. The V and J ends lost 2 bases and 6 bases, in that order; junction bases with no gene match: 10. The CDR3 is 15 residues long. This chain's CDR3 is CASSFGGDRPREQYF. The DNA of the CDR3 is TGCGCCAGCAGCTTCGGGGGGGACCGGCCCCGCGAGCAGTACTTC.

The chain carries TRBV4-1 and TRBJ1-5, with 11 bases matching TRBD1. Germline loops: CDR1 MGHRA, CDR2 YSYEKL. The CDR3 has 19 residues. J lost 6 bases, V lost 4 bases, and 17 bases had no gene match. This chain's CDR3 is CASSRSGTGGFSSGQPQHF. CDR3 bases: TGCGCCAGCAGCCGCTCCGGGACAGGGGGGTTTTCGTCGGGTCAGCCCCAGCATTTT.

The chain carries TRBV6-1 and TRBJ2-5, with D unclear. V dropped 7 bases and J dropped 1 base, with 4 bases sitting between them. The CDR3 runs 11 residues. Germline loops: CDR1 MNHNS, CDR2 SASEGT. This CDR3 is CASTVQETQYF. CDR3 nucleotides: TGTGCCAGCACGGTCCAAGAGACCCAGTACTTC.

The chain carries TRBV11-2 and TRBJ2-3; D call uncertain. Trimming removed 5 bases from V and 5 bases from J, with 14 bases in between. CDR1 SGHAT and CDR2 FQNNGV come from the germline V gene. This CDR3 spans 14 amino acids. The CDR3, as DNA: TGTGCCAGCAGCCTCTGGGCCGAGCAAGATACGCAGTATTTT. Its translation: CASSLWAEQDTQYF.

This clone was observed once. The chain couples TRBV2 to TRBJ2-3; 8 bases line up with TRBD2. This CDR3 has 18 residues. V shed 1 base, J shed 0 bases, and the junction held 9 bases outside the gene matches. Germline V CDR1 and CDR2: SNHLY, FYNNEI. CDR3 sequence: CASSEGIGLAESTDTQYF. CDR3 bases: TGTGCCAGCAGTGAAGGCATCGGACTAGCCGAAAGCACAGATACGCAGTATTTT.

The chain joins TRBV5-1 to TRBJ2-1, with D possibly TRBD1 on 6 matching bases. Germline CDR1 reads SGHRS; CDR2 reads YFSETQ. Trimming removed 7 bases from V and 2 bases from J, with 19 bases in between. This CDR3 has 16 amino acids. This CDR3 reads CASRKESYRAYNEQFF. The CDR3 region has the DNA TGCGCCAGCCGCAAGGAATCCTACAGGGCCTACAATGAGCAGTTCTTC.

The chain links TRBV11-2 to TRBJ2-7; 13 bases line up with TRBD2. The closer fit of TRBJ2-5 to the DNA end suggests the J call may be wrong. The length of the CDR3 is 15 residues. Germline loops: CDR1 SGHAT, CDR2 FQNNGV. The CDR3 loop is CASSSRTSGGETQYF. CDR3 nucleotide sequence: TGTGCCAGCAGCTCCAGGACTAGCGGGGGAGAGACCCAGTACTTC.